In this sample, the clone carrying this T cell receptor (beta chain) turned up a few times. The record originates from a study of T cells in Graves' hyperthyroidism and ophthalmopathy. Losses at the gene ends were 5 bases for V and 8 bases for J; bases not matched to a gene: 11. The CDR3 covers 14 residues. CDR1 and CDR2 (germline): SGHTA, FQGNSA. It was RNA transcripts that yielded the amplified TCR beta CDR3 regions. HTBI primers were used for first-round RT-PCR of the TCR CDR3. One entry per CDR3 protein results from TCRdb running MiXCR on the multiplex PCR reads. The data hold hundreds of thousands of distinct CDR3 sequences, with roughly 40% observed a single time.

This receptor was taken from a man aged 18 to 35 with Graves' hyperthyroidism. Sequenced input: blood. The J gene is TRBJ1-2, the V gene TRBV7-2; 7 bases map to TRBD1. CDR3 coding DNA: TGTGCCAGCAGCCCCGACAGGGCGTCTAGAGGCTACACCTTC. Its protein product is CASSPDRASRGYTF.